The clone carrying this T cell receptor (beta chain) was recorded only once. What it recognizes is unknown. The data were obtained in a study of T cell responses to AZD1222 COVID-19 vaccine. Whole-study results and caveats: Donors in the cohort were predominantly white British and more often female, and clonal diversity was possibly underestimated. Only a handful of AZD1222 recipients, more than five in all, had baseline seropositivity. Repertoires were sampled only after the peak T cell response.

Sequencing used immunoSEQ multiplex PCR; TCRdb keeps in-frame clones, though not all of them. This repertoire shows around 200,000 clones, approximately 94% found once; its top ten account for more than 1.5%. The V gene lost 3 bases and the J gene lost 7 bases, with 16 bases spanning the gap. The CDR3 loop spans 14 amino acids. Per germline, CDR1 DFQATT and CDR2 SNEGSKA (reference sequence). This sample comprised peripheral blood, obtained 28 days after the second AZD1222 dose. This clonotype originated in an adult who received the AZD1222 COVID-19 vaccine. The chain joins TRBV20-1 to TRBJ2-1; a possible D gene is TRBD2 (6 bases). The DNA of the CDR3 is TGCAGTGCTAGTATTGGCGGGGTTTTAAATGAGCAGTTCTTC. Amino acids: CSASIGGVLNEQFF.